What follows are 5 T cell receptor beta chains derived from one specimen sequenced in a study of beta chain features in type 1 diabetes. What was sequenced were expressed TCRB transcripts, since all of the isolated RNA had been reverse transcribed. Generated by immunoSEQ multiplex PCR, the TCRdb table keeps only in-frame clones and is missing some. The sample holds some 180,000 clones, 10% to 15% seen once. Source material: central memory CD4+ T cells from blood. The receptors stem from a woman under 30 in good health.

This clone was counted a few times. The chain uses TRBV5-4 and TRBJ2-7; tentative D call: TRBD1 (5 bases). Trimming cost V 0 bases and J 3 bases, with 10 bases left between them. The CDR3 loop spans 14 amino acids. The germline V gene has CDR1 SGHNT and CDR2 YYREEE (reference sequence). The CDR3 nucleotides read TGTGCCAGCAGCTTGGATACAGGAATCTACGAGCAGTACTTC. This translates into CASSLDTGIYEQYF.

This clone appeared a few times. V gene TRBV7-2 combines with J gene TRBJ2-1; 8 nucleotides match TRBD1. The CDR3 extends over 13 amino acids. J was trimmed by 9 bases and V by 4 bases; bases with no gene match: 5. In germline, CDR1 is SGHTA, CDR2 FQGNSA. In nucleotides, the CDR3 is TGTGCCAGCAGCTACAGGGGGAGGACTGAGCAGTTCTTC. Its protein product is CASSYRGRTEQFF. The variable domain in full, completed from reference TRBV7-2 and TRBJ2-1, reads GAGVSQSPSNKVTEKGKDVELRCDPISGHTALYWYRQSLGQGLEFLIYFQGNSAPDKSGLPSDRFSAERTGGSVSTLTIQRTQQEDSAVYLCASSYRGRTEQFFGPGTRLTVL.

The chain employs TRBV9 and TRBJ1-1, with D unresolved. There are 14 residues in the CDR3. V lost 4 bases to trimming and J lost 3 bases, with 13 bases between them. Germline values: CDR1 SGDLS, CDR2 YYNGEE. Here the CDR3 DNA reads TGTGCCAGCAGCCTAGGAGGGTTTGACACTGAAGCTTTCTTT. Translated: CASSLGGFDTEAFF.

The genes are TRBV19 and TRBJ2-1; the match to TRBD1 covers 9 bases. The V segment lost 8 bases and the J segment 4 bases; nucleotides outside the gene matches: 6. CDR3 size: 14 residues. Germline V gene lookup returns CDR1 LNHDA and CDR2 SQIVND (reference sequence). The CDR3 sequence is CASWGTGNYNEQFF. The CDR3 DNA is TGTGCCAGTTGGGGGACAGGGAATTACAATGAGCAGTTCTTC.

This clone was seen only a few times. The CDR3 sequence: CASSLTRTENIQYF. Here the CDR3 DNA reads TGTGCCAGCAGTTTAACGCGGACTGAAAACATTCAGTACTTC. The rearrangement uses TRBV27 and TRBJ2-4, with a tentative D call TRBD2 (5 bases). Trimming shortened V by 2 bases and J by 5 bases, and 10 bases separated the two germline ends. Per the germline V gene, CDR1 is MNHEY and CDR2 is SMNVEV (reference sequence). The CDR3 runs to 14 residues.